The 31 T cell receptor beta chains reported below all come from one sample, sequenced in a study of blood T cell repertoires in COVID-19. The data were produced by immunoSEQ multiplex PCR, yet TCRdb's version contains in-frame clones alone and is incomplete. The sample shows about 83,000 clones, around 90% of them seen only once. Sequenced sample: peripheral blood. These receptors all come from a woman aged 45-59 years with active or convalescent COVID-19.

The chain uses TRBV5-1 and TRBJ2-5, with a weak D call TRBD2 (6 bases). The V end was cut by 3 bases, the J end by 5 bases, with 11 bases between. In germline, CDR1 is SGHRS, CDR2 YFSETQ. This CDR3 comprises 13 residues. The CDR3 loop reads CASSSGGGETQYF. In DNA form, the CDR3 reads TGCGCCAGCAGCTCCGGGGGTGGGGAGACCCAGTACTTC.

The CDR3 DNA sequence: TGTGCCAGCAGTGAATCGCGGACTAGCGCAGATACGCAGTATTTT. Its translation: CASSESRTSADTQYF. This chain uses TRBV6-1 with TRBJ2-3, with TRBD2 matching over 9 bases. This CDR3 has 15 residues. V was clipped by 2 bases and J by 4 bases; unmatched bases: 4. Looked up from germline, CDR1 is MNHNS and CDR2 is SASEGT.

V is TRBV3-1 (or the pseudogene TRBV3-2) and J is TRBJ2-6; 9 positions match TRBD1. CDR1 is LGHDT and CDR2 is YNNKEL in the germline V gene (reference sequence). Trimming took 1 base from V and 1 from J; bases not matched to a gene: 2. This CDR3 region has 17 residues. CDR3 nucleotides: TGTGCCAGCAGCCAAGGACAGGGGGGTTCTGGGGCCAACGTCCTGACTTTC. Translating gives CASSQGQGGSGANVLTF.

This chain links TRBV5-6 with TRBJ2-1; D gene ambiguous. Per germline, CDR1 SGHDT and CDR2 YYEEEE. V was shortened by 3 bases and J by 4 bases, with 2 bases between the two germline ends. The CDR3 extends over 11 amino acids. The chain's CDR3 is CASSSYNEQFF. CDR3 sequence (DNA): TGTGCCAGCAGCTCATACAATGAGCAGTTCTTC.

This clone has a single count. The chain couples TRBV7-8 to TRBJ2-2; 11 bases align to TRBD2. V gave up 0 bases and J gave up 2 bases; unmatched junction bases: 5. Germline-derived CDR1 and CDR2 are SGHVS and FQNEAQ. This CDR3 spans 18 amino acids. This chain's CDR3 is CASSLATSGGANTGELFF. CDR3 nucleotides: TGTGCCAGCAGCTTAGCTACTAGCGGGGGTGCCAACACCGGGGAGCTGTTTTTT.

CDR3 bases: TGTGCCAGCAGCTTAATGACAGGGGGTCTATACGAGCAGTACTTC. Its translation: CASSLMTGGLYEQYF. The rearrangement uses TRBV7-2 and TRBJ2-7; TRBD1 agrees at 9 bases. CDR1 SGHTA and CDR2 FQGNSA come from the germline V gene. The length of the CDR3 is 15 residues. Trimming removed 2 bases from V and 4 bases from J; junction bases left unmatched: 6. Filled out from reference TRBV7-2 and TRBJ2-7, the complete variable domain reads GAGVSQSPSNKVTEKGKDVELRCDPISGHTALYWYRQSLGQGLEFLIYFQGNSAPDKSGLPSDRFSAERTGGSVSTLTIQRTQQEDSAVYLCASSLMTGGLYEQYFGPGTRLTVT.

This chain connects TRBV28 to TRBJ1-5; D remains ambiguous. The CDR3 extends over 9 amino acids. CDR1 and CDR2 (germline): MDHEN, SYDVKM. V lost 4 bases and J 11 bases, leaving 3 bases between the germline ends. The CDR3 DNA follows: TGTGCCAGCAGTTCCGCCCAGCATTTT. Translating gives CASSSAQHF.

The V call is TRBV19, the J call TRBJ1-4; perhaps TRBD1 as D (6 bases). V lost 3 bases and J 8 bases, leaving 13 bases between the germline ends. CDR1 and CDR2 from the germline V gene are LNHDA and SQIVND (reference sequence). The CDR3 totals 14 residues. The CDR3 region has the DNA TGTGCCAGTAGTATGGACAGCGAGAGGGAAAAACTGTTTTTT. This translates into CASSMDSEREKLFF.

This clone showed up just once. This CDR3 is CASSPLSGGATDTQYF. CDR3 DNA: TGTGCCAGCTCACCACTTAGCGGGGGGGCCACAGATACGCAGTATTTT. The chain carries TRBV18 and TRBJ2-3; 11 bases agree with TRBD2. Trimming took 1 base from V and 2 from J; bases not matched to a gene: 2. Germline CDR1 is KGHSH and CDR2 is LQKENI. The length of the CDR3 is 16 residues.

The gene calls are TRBV19 and TRBJ1-2; 8 bases are a match to TRBD1. CDR3 length equals 15 residues. The V segment lost 1 base and the J segment 4 bases; nucleotides outside the gene matches: 5. The germline V gene has CDR1 LNHDA and CDR2 SQIVND (reference sequence). Here the CDR3 reads CASSIGQGPGYGYTF. CDR3 DNA sequence: TGTGCCAGTAGTATAGGACAGGGGCCTGGCTATGGCTACACCTTC.

Regarding this clone: Other DNA sequences of this sample code for an identical CDR3. This chain uses TRBV6-5 with TRBJ1-6; 8 nucleotides match TRBD1. The CDR3 covers 14 residues. The V gene's germline CDR1 is MNHEY and CDR2 SVGAGI. J was trimmed by 7 bases and V by 9 bases; bases with no gene match: 8. CDR3 nucleotides: TGTGCCAGTCACCTTACAGGGGGGAATTCACCCCTCCACTTT. Its translation: CASHLTGGNSPLHF.

The chain links TRBV21-1 to TRBJ2-7; the D call in the table, TRBD2, was not verified against the DNA. TRBV21-1 is a pseudogene. This CDR3 contains 9 residues. DNA of the CDR3: TGTGCCAGCAGAGGCGGGCAGTACTTC. As protein: CASRGGQYF.

This clone was recorded once. The V and J genes are TRBV6-5 and TRBJ2-1, with TRBD2 matching 7 bases. This CDR3 comprises 15 residues. Trimming took 5 bases from V and 6 from J; bases not matched to a gene: 10. The germline gives CDR1 MNHEY, CDR2 SVGAGI. Here the CDR3 reads CASSPLGGSINEQFF. In DNA, the CDR3 is TGTGCCAGCAGTCCCCTGGGGGGGAGTATCAATGAGCAGTTCTTC.

The rearrangement uses TRBV5-1 and TRBJ1-1, with 7 bases lining up with TRBD1. V was clipped by 1 base and J by 5 bases; unmatched bases: 8. The germline gives CDR1 SGHRS, CDR2 YFSETQ. CDR3 length: 15 amino acids. CDR3 DNA: TGCGCCAGCAGCTTGACAGCAGGGGGTAGTACTGAAGCTTTCTTT. Amino acid sequence: CASSLTAGGSTEAFF.

The V call is TRBV2, the J call TRBJ1-2; D may be TRBD1 (6 bases). This CDR3 is 13 amino acids long. The V gene's germline CDR1 is SNHLY and CDR2 FYNNEI. V dropped 5 bases and J dropped 4 bases, with 11 bases sitting between them. CDR3 protein: CASSLRGGYGYTF. CDR3 in DNA: TGTGCCAGCAGTTTGAGGGGGGGCTATGGCTACACCTTC.

The V and J genes are TRBV20-1 and TRBJ1-2; D is unresolved. V was pared by 4 bases and J by 6 bases, with 6 bases between. This CDR3 contains 10 residues. From germline, CDR1 is DFQATT and CDR2 SNEGSKA (reference sequence). The CDR3 spells CSAMGDGYTF. The CDR3 bases are TGCAGTGCTATGGGAGATGGCTACACCTTC.

V usage is TRBV2 and J usage is TRBJ1-3; D possibly corresponds to TRBD1 (6 bases). The germline CDR1 and CDR2 sequences are SNHLY and FYNNEI. V shed 3 bases and J shed 3 bases, with 6 bases lying between them. This CDR3 contains 13 residues. The CDR3 DNA is TGTGCCAGCAGTGAGACAGGTGGAAACACCATATATTTT. Amino acid sequence: CASSETGGNTIYF.

This rearrangement joins TRBV19 to TRBJ1-1; 9 nucleotides align to TRBD1. J gave up 10 bases and V 5 bases, and 14 bases lay outside the gene matches. Germline V gives CDR1 LNHDA, CDR2 SQIVND (reference sequence). The CDR3 spans 15 residues. This CDR3 is CASSQPGQGFFGAFF. CDR3 DNA sequence: TGTGCCAGTAGTCAACCGGGACAGGGTTTTTTTGGAGCTTTCTTT.

The chain employs TRBV9 and TRBJ2-1; 7 bases map to TRBD2. Per the germline V gene, CDR1 is SGDLS and CDR2 is YYNGEE. The CDR3 is 18 residues long. The ends lost 3 bases at V and 4 bases at J; junction bases unmatched: 16. The CDR3 is CASSAPASGLRIYNEQFF. In DNA, the CDR3 is TGTGCCAGCAGCGCCCCCGCGTCGGGACTACGGATTTACAATGAGCAGTTCTTC. The full variable domain, in which reference TRBV9 and TRBJ2-1 provide the parts outside the CDR3, is DSGVTQTPKHLITATGQRVTLRCSPRSGDLSVYWYQQSLDQGLQFLIQYYNGEERAKGNILERFSAQQFPDLHSELNLSSLELGDSALYFCASSAPASGLRIYNEQFFGPGTRLTVL.

The J gene is TRBJ2-7, the V gene TRBV7-9; 10 bases are a match to TRBD2. The V gene's germline CDR1 is SEHNR and CDR2 FQNEAQ (reference sequence). Trimming at V came to 4 bases and at J to 3 bases, leaving 6 bases not matched to a gene. The CDR3 spans 15 residues. The CDR3 here is CASSSTLAGFYEQYF. CDR3 coding DNA: TGTGCCAGCAGCTCAACACTAGCGGGGTTCTACGAGCAGTACTTC.

V gene TRBV18 combines with J gene TRBJ2-2, with 9 positions matching TRBD1. V shed 4 bases and J 3 bases; nucleotides not matched to a gene: 3. Germline V CDR1 and CDR2: KGHSH, LQKENI. The length of the CDR3 is 15 residues. Written as DNA, the CDR3 is TGTGCCAGCTCACTACAGGGGGCCTACACCGGGGAGCTGTTTTTT. Translation: CASSLQGAYTGELFF.

The chain employs TRBV6-5 and TRBJ2-1; 7 nucleotides agree with TRBD2. The CDR3 covers 14 residues. After removal of 0 bases from V and 14 bases from J, the junction contained 10 bases not matched to a gene. CDR1 MNHEY and CDR2 SVGAGI come from the germline V gene. The CDR3 region has the DNA TGTGCCAGCAGTTACTCGCCGGGGGGACCCTCGGAGTTCTTC. Translated, it gives CASSYSPGGPSEFF.

A single count supports this clone. The chain has TRBV27 and TRBJ2-7, with 12 nucleotides matching TRBD1. This CDR3 spans 19 amino acids. From germline, CDR1 is MNHEY and CDR2 SMNVEV (reference sequence). V gave up 1 base and J gave up 2 bases; unmatched junction bases: 12. CDR3 DNA: TGTGCCAGCAGTTTATATCTCGGGACAGGGGGCATTCCGGCCTACGAGCAGTACTTC. As protein: CASSLYLGTGGIPAYEQYF.

V gene TRBV3-1 (or the pseudogene TRBV3-2) combines with J gene TRBJ1-4; 7 bases are shared with TRBD1. J was trimmed by 8 bases and V by 0 bases; bases with no gene match: 9. The germline V gene encodes CDR1 LGHDT and CDR2 YNNKEL (reference sequence). The CDR3 has 16 amino acids. Here the CDR3 reads CASSQDPGQVGEKLFF. CDR3 sequence (DNA): TGTGCCAGCAGCCAAGATCCTGGACAGGTGGGAGAAAAACTGTTTTTT.

The chain joins TRBV9 to TRBJ2-2, with D unresolved. Trimming left V 4 bases short and J 1 base short, with 11 bases between. This CDR3 contains 15 residues. The germline gives CDR1 SGDLS, CDR2 YYNGEE. CDR3 sequence: CASSTYGGNTGELFF. As DNA, the CDR3 is TGTGCCAGCAGCACTTACGGTGGGAACACCGGGGAGCTGTTTTTT. The whole variable domain, remainder taken from reference TRBV9 and TRBJ2-2, is DSGVTQTPKHLITATGQRVTLRCSPRSGDLSVYWYQQSLDQGLQFLIQYYNGEERAKGNILERFSAQQFPDLHSELNLSSLELGDSALYFCASSTYGGNTGELFFGEGSRLTVL.

The V and J genes are TRBV18 and TRBJ2-7; D uncertain. Between the trimmed V and J ends, which lost 0 bases and 6 bases, there was a span of 12 bases. Germline V gene sequence: CDR1 KGHSH, CDR2 LQKENI. The CDR3 has 14 amino acids. Here the CDR3 reads CASSPPTVLAEQYF. CDR3 sequence (DNA): TGTGCCAGCTCACCACCAACGGTCCTCGCCGAGCAGTACTTC.

The chain uses TRBV4-3 and TRBJ1-1; D is unclear. The V end lost 0 bases, the J end lost 0 bases, and 11 bases lay between the germline ends. The germline V gene encodes CDR1 LGHNA and CDR2 YSLEER. The CDR3 contains 16 residues. This CDR3 reads CASSQDGAGLNTEAFF. For the CDR3, the DNA is TGCGCCAGCAGCCAAGATGGTGCGGGCTTGAACACTGAAGCTTTCTTT.

This chain links TRBV6-5 with TRBJ1-2, with D perhaps matching TRBD1 (6 bases). The CDR3 consists of 13 residues. Trimming took off 5 bases at V and 4 bases at J, with 11 bases between the two ends. The germline V gene has CDR1 MNHEY and CDR2 SVGAGI. The CDR3 region has the DNA TGTGCCAGCAGTACAGGGCTAGGCTATGGCTACACCTTC. Protein product: CASSTGLGYGYTF.

The CDR3, as DNA: TGTGCCAGCAGCTTATATTCTCTGGGGAGGAACACTGAAGCTTTCTTT. Amino acids: CASSLYSLGRNTEAFF. This sequence joins TRBV11-3 and TRBJ1-1; the D is unclear. Trimming shortened V by 2 bases and J by 1 base, and 14 bases separated the two germline ends. The length of the CDR3 is 16 residues. Germline CDR1 SGHNT, CDR2 YENEEA.

The chain uses TRBV19 and TRBJ2-4; the match to TRBD2 covers 10 bases. Trimming took 6 bases from V and 0 from J; bases not matched to a gene: 11. The germline gives CDR1 LNHDA, CDR2 SQIVND (reference sequence). CDR3 length: 18 amino acids. The CDR3 is CASSLDSLAGVAKNIQYF. The CDR3 nucleotides are TGTGCCAGTAGCCTGGACAGTCTAGCGGGGGTAGCCAAAAACATTCAGTACTTC.

The DNA of the CDR3 is TGCGCCAGCAGCTTGGGACAGGGACTGAGCTCCTACGAGCAGTACTTC. Amino acid sequence: CASSLGQGLSSYEQYF. The rearrangement joins TRBV5-1 to TRBJ2-7; D possibly corresponds to TRBD1 (7 bases). The V gene lost 0 bases and the J gene lost 0 bases, with 13 bases spanning the gap. Germline V gene data show CDR1 as SGHRS and CDR2 as YFSETQ. The CDR3 consists of 16 residues.